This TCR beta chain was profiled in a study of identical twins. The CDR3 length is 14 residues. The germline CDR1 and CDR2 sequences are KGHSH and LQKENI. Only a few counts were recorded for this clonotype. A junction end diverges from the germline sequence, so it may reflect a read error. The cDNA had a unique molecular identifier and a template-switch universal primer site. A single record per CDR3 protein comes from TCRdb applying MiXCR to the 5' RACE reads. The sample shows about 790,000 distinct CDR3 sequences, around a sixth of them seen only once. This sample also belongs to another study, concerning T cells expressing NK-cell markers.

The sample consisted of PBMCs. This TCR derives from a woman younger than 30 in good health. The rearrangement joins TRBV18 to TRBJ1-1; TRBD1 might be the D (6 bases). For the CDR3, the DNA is TGTGCCAGCTCGAAAAAAACAGGGAACGCTGAAGCTTTCTTT. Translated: CASSKKTGNAEAFF.